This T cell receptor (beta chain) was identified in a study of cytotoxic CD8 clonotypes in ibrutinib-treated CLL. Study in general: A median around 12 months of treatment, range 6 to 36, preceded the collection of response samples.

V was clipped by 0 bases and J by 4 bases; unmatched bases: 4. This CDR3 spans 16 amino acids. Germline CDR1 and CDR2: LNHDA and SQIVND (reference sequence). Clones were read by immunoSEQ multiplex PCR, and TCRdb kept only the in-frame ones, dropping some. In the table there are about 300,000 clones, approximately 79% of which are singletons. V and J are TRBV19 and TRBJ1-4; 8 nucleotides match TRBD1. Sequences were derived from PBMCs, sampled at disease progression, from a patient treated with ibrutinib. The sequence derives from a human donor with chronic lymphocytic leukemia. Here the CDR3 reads CASSIEGQAINEKLFF. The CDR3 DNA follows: TGTGCCAGTAGTATAGAGGGACAGGCGATTAATGAAAAACTGTTTTTT.